This TCR beta chain was found in a study of T cell clones after liver transplantation (dated by TCRdb to between 2018 and 2020). Notes on the research overall: ITN030ST, the source of the samples, was a randomized trial that attempted immunosuppression withdrawal within 2 years of liver transplantation. As an antigen-independent comparator for the donor-reactive sequences, third party-reactive TCRbeta sequences from pre-transplant MLRs were identified as well. Until randomization at 12-24 months post-transplant, subjects were given standard immunosuppression, with no induction therapy. Of the eight recipients, three were HCV-positive, while the remaining recipients had been transplanted for non-autoimmune, non-viral indications. Donor-reactive T cell clones were identified by TCRbeta sequencing after a pre-transplant mixed lymphocyte reaction and then tracked in post-transplant blood. Tolerance meant complete immunosuppression withdrawal for at least one year without liver enzymes rising beyond twice the upper limit of normal. Blood samples were collected pre-transplant, then pre-randomization ahead of withdrawal, and finally post-randomization once withdrawal had either been completed or failed. Of the 8 liver transplant recipients making up the studied cohort, 3 were classified as tolerant and 5 as non-tolerant. Results and caveats for the whole study, not just this receptor: Low numbers of available donor cells limited the measurable donor-reactive repertoire in two subjects. In 5 of 8 subjects, circulating donor-reactive CD4 TCRbeta sequences decreased significantly after transplant, regardless of tolerance or HCV status. After accounting for repertoire turnover, donor-reactive detection was significantly reduced in 7 of 8 subjects for CD4 and 8 of 8 for CD8. Because of small, heterogeneous patient numbers and non-standardized post-transplant time points, the conclusions were only preliminary. Because allograft tissue specimens were not available, migration of donor-reactive T cells into the graft, rather than deletion, may have occurred. Donor-reactive sequences declined more than third party-reactive ones, suggesting partial antigen-specific deletion unrelated to withdrawal success.

Using immunoSEQ, frozen genomic DNA was subjected to high-throughput TCRbeta CDR3 sequencing, a process that included PCR amplification, mapping, bias correction and internal controls. On the study's bioinformatics: Productive rearrangements were kept, and unique TCRbeta sequences were defined by CDR3 nucleotide sequence plus V and J gene. For a sequence to be called donor-reactive, it needed a frequency of at least 0.01% and at least 5-fold expansion in CFSE-low cells compared with unstimulated pre-transplant cells. Minimum frequency thresholds were set for each subject on the basis of the unstimulated sample with the lowest template count, so that a detection power of at least 90% was ensured. Jensen-Shannon divergence between the top 1000 TCRbeta sequences post- versus pre-transplant served as the measure of repertoire turnover. Changes in detection of donor-reactive sequences were assessed with two-sided Fisher's exact tests. Here the immuneACCESS table is served through TCRdb, limited to in-frame sequences with V and J called. Missing clones are a known gap in these copies; in checked studies unresolved V genes cover under half, and the rest lacks a known reason. V, J and clone size are those of that table, while D and trimming were read from the DNA. In all, the sample holds 90,000 to 120,000 clones, and about 81% of those were seen once. Of the sample, 0.99% falls within the top ten clones.

This clone came up a few times. Which antigen it targets is not known. Per-nucleotide qualities are absent, and no much larger clonotype sits a single base away. The V end loses 4 bases and the J end loses 4 bases, and a stretch of 14 bases separates them. The CDR3 runs 15 amino acids, cysteine and phenylalanine included. The entry retains the CDR3 DNA only, 45 bases that are in frame from base 1. Via the germline V gene, CDR1 is SGHAT and CDR2 FQNNGV. The label giving this sample's time point can be read as: pre-transplant. Thawed unstimulated PBMCs were stained for CD3, CD4 and CD8 and FACS-sorted into CD3+CD4+ and CD3+CD8+ populations. All 8 studied subjects were randomized to withdrawal of immunosuppression. The Qiagen DNeasy Blood and Tissue Kit was used to isolate genomic DNA.

The rearrangement joined TRBV11-2 to TRBJ2-1, and the D gene may be TRBD2, 7 bases matching. The clonotype was recovered from a human donor who received a liver transplant. The sequenced sample was CD4+ T cells from blood, obtained before liver transplant. The DNA reads TGTGCCAGCAGCTCCCTCGGGGGGCGATACAATGAGCAGTTCTTC. It specifies CASSSLGGRYNEQFF. With the portions outside the CDR3 filled from the reference TRBV11-2 and TRBJ2-1 genes, the complete variable region becomes EAGVAQSPRYKIIEKRQSVAFWCNPISGHATLYWYQQILGQGPKLLIQFQNNGVVDDSQLPKDRFSAERLKGVDSTLKIQPAKLEDSAVYLCASSSLGGRYNEQFFGPGTRLTVL.